Here is one T cell receptor (beta chain) with its context. The target antigen is unknown. The CDR3 is made up of 14 amino acids. V lost 6 bases and J 4 bases, leaving 15 bases between the germline ends. Germline CDR1 and CDR2: LGHNT and FRNRAP. Use of 60 Vbeta and 13 Jbeta primers characterized the PCR. Profiled with immunoSEQ multiplex PCR; TCRdb holds only in-frame clones, not every one. The listing contains around 40,000 clones. This entry belongs to a study of cytomegalovirus exposure and HLA in healthy donors. Study conclusions and caveats: The Asian-associated ancestry cluster reportedly had fewer N-insertions than the 666-donor mean in a later analysis. In a later analysis, several top co-occurrence clusters appeared linked to parvovirus B19, influenza, CMV and Epstein-Barr virus. Most CMV-associated TCR beta chains appeared HLA-restricted in a later analysis.

The sequenced material came from PBMCs. The sequence derives from a man aged 35 to 55 in good health and CMV-seropositive. The chain combines TRBV12-5 with TRBJ1-1, with D maybe TRBD1 (5 bases). CDR3 sequence reads: CASGFAGPATEAFF. CDR3 DNA sequence: TGTGCTAGTGGATTCGCGGGGCCGGCCACTGAAGCTTTCTTT. Using reference TRBV12-5 and TRBJ1-1 for the parts outside the CDR3, the full variable domain is DARVTQTPRHKVTEMGQEVTMRCQPILGHNTVFWYRQTMMQGLELLAYFRNRAPLDDSGMPKDRFSAEMPDATLATLKIQPSEPRDSAVYFCASGFAGPATEAFFGQGTRLTVV.